This TCR beta chain was documented in a study of Tregs in tolerant kidney transplant recipients. As for the study in general: CD4+CD25+CD127- cells came from approximately 3-day belatacept mixed lymphocyte reactions, some with approximately five-day graft donor restimulation. Antibodies separated recipient from donor cells. Points from the study as a whole: Biological reproducibility was not directly addressed in this study.

The length of the CDR3 is 15 residues. Germline values: CDR1 WNHNN, CDR2 SYGVQD (reference sequence). V was pared by 6 bases and J by 6 bases, with 10 bases of the junction left unmatched. Only in-frame clones appear in the TCRdb table, and some are missing; sequencing was by immunoSEQ multiplex PCR. Counted here are around 21,000 clones, about three fifths occurring once; the ten biggest clones make up 3% to 3.5%. This clone was recorded once. Its antigen is currently unknown. This chain uses TRBV10-1 with TRBJ1-4; 7 positions agree with TRBD1. Sequenced sample: Tregs from blood cultured with allogeneic cells. The clonotype was recovered from a human donor in good health. CDR3 nucleotides: TGCGCCAGCAGGGCACAGGGGAACGGGTATGAAAAACTGTTTTTT. This translates into CASRAQGNGYEKLFF.